These 17 T cell receptor beta chains were all obtained from the same sample, sequenced in a study of STAT5B mutations in CD4+ large granular lymphocyte leukemia. Generated by immunoSEQ multiplex PCR, the TCRdb table keeps only in-frame clones and is missing some. The profile shows approximately 52,000 clones, about three quarters of them singletons. The sample consisted of CD4+ T cells from blood buffy coats. The receptors come from a human donor in good health.

This chain links TRBV7-2 with TRBJ1-5; tentatively, D is TRBD1 (5 bases). V lost 0 bases to trimming and J lost 0 bases, with 18 bases between them. The germline V gene has CDR1 SGHTA and CDR2 FQGNSA. The CDR3 runs to 19 residues. In DNA form, the CDR3 reads TGTGCCAGCAGCTTAGCGGGTGGGGCTCAAAAGGGTAGCAATCAGCCCCAGCATTTT. It specifies CASSLAGGAQKGSNQPQHF.

The rearrangement uses TRBV11-3 and TRBJ1-1, with a weak D call TRBD1 (5 bases). The CDR3 spans 13 residues. V shed 3 bases and J shed 4 bases, with 9 bases lying between them. Germline V gene lookup returns CDR1 SGHNT and CDR2 YENEEA. The CDR3 DNA reads TGTGCCAGCAGCTTCGGGGCTGTCACTGAAGCTTTCTTT. Translation: CASSFGAVTEAFF.

The CDR3 sequence: CASSSQLGQPQHF. CDR3 bases: TGTGCCAGCAGTTCCCAATTGGGTCAGCCCCAGCATTTT. J is TRBJ1-5 and V is TRBV28; D remains unclear. Trimming removed 4 bases from V and 6 bases from J, with 10 bases in between. Germline V CDR1 and CDR2: MDHEN, SYDVKM. This CDR3 spans 13 amino acids.

The V call is TRBV11-1, the J call TRBJ2-2, with TRBD2 as a possible D gene (5 bases). Germline CDR1 is SGHAT and CDR2 is FQDESV (reference sequence). V gave up 1 base and J gave up 7 bases, with 7 bases separating them. CDR3 length: 13 amino acids. The CDR3 DNA reads TGTGCCAGCAGCTTAGACGGGAACGGGGAGCTGTTTTTT. This gives the protein CASSLDGNGELFF. The variable domain in full, completed from reference TRBV11-1 and TRBJ2-2, reads EAEVAQSPRYKITEKSQAVAFWCDPISGHATLYWYRQILGQGPELLVQFQDESVVDDSQLPKDRFSAERLKGVDSTLKIQPAELGDSAMYLCASSLDGNGELFFGEGSRLTVL.

The J gene is TRBJ2-3, the V gene TRBV5-6; D might be TRBD2 (5 bases). The CDR3 has 14 residues. Per germline, CDR1 SGHDT and CDR2 YYEEEE. V was trimmed by 4 bases and J by 4 bases, leaving 13 bases between them. The CDR3: CASSLSTGADTQYF. The CDR3 coding sequence is TGTGCCAGCAGCCTATCCACCGGGGCAGATACGCAGTATTTT.

This sequence joins TRBV28 and TRBJ2-3; the D call may be TRBD1 or TRBD2 (6 bases each). V was clipped by 6 bases and J by 10 bases, with 17 bases between them. The CDR3 runs to 13 residues. Germline V gene lookup returns CDR1 MDHEN and CDR2 SYDVKM. In nucleotides, the CDR3 is TGTGCCAGCAGGCCGACAGGAGGGGGGTCGCAGTATTTT. Amino acid sequence: CASRPTGGGSQYF.

This clone appeared a few times. The chain has TRBV13 and TRBJ1-2, with TRBD1 identical over 8 bases. Losses at the gene ends were 6 bases for V and 0 bases for J; bases not matched to a gene: 12. This CDR3 has 17 amino acids. The V gene's germline CDR1 is PRHDT and CDR2 FYEKMQ (reference sequence). CDR3 bases: TGTGCCAGCAGTCGAACTCAGGGGGCGCGATCTAACTATGGCTACACCTTC. Protein: CASSRTQGARSNYGYTF.

The chain uses TRBV6-1 and TRBJ1-5; D may be TRBD1 (5 bases). Germline CDR1 and CDR2: MNHNS and SASEGT. The V gene lost 0 bases and the J gene lost 8 bases, with 14 bases spanning the gap. The CDR3 sequence is 15 residues long. CDR3 sequence: CASSEALRGAEPQHF. As DNA, the CDR3 is TGTGCCAGCAGTGAAGCGCTTCGGGGCGCGGAGCCCCAGCATTTT.

CDR3 residues: CASKWDRANTEAFF. In DNA form, the CDR3 reads TGTGCCAGCAAATGGGACAGGGCGAACACTGAAGCTTTCTTT. V and J are TRBV6-5 and TRBJ1-1; 9 bases fit TRBD1. The CDR3 runs to 14 residues. V lost 7 bases and J lost 1; bases outside the gene matches: 4. Germline V gives CDR1 MNHEY, CDR2 SVGAGI.

The CDR3 protein is CASRVGTGVDTEAFF. CDR3 DNA sequence: TGTGCCAGCAGAGTGGGTACAGGGGTAGACACTGAAGCTTTCTTT. The V gene is TRBV6-1, the J gene TRBJ1-1, with TRBD1 matching 7 bases. CDR3 size: 15 residues. Germline CDR1 reads MNHNS; CDR2 reads SASEGT. V dropped 6 bases and J dropped 3; count of bases not matched to a gene: 10.

The CDR3: CASSPFGLGDHTEAFF. In DNA form, the CDR3 reads TGTGCCAGCTCACCCTTCGGGTTAGGGGACCACACTGAAGCTTTCTTT. V gene TRBV18 combines with J gene TRBJ1-1; maybe TRBD1 (5 bases). The CDR3 length is 16 residues. Trimming took 3 bases from V and 3 from J, leaving 17 bases between them. Germline CDR1 reads KGHSH; CDR2 reads LQKENI.

The gene calls are TRBV6-5 and TRBJ1-5; perhaps TRBD1 as D (5 bases). This CDR3 is 13 amino acids long. Germline V gives CDR1 MNHEY, CDR2 SVGAGI. V was shortened by 2 bases and J by 6 bases, with 8 bases between the two germline ends. Here the CDR3 DNA reads TGTGCCAGCAGTTACAGGGGCCCTCAGCCCCAGCATTTT. Amino acid sequence: CASSYRGPQPQHF.

This clone has a handful of counts. V is TRBV19 and J is TRBJ1-5; D not resolved. Trimming took 5 bases from V and 5 from J, leaving 10 bases between them. Germline loops: CDR1 LNHDA, CDR2 SQIVND (reference sequence). The CDR3 totals 13 residues. The CDR3 reads CASSGRIDQPQHF. As DNA, the CDR3 is TGTGCCAGTAGTGGACGGATTGATCAGCCCCAGCATTTT.

The gene calls are TRBV11-2 and TRBJ1-1; D is unresolved. The CDR3 loop spans 14 amino acids. CDR1 and CDR2 from the germline V gene are SGHAT and FQNNGV. The V gene lost 2 bases and the J gene lost 1 base, with 8 bases spanning the gap. The CDR3 nucleotides are TGTGCCAGCAGCTTAAAAACCGGGAACACTGAAGCTTTCTTT. This encodes CASSLKTGNTEAFF.

The chain is built from TRBV6-5 and TRBJ1-4; no clear D gene. CDR1 is MNHEY and CDR2 is SVGAGI in the germline V gene. This CDR3 region has 15 residues. With 6 bases removed from V and 0 bases from J, the gap between germline ends came to 11 bases. The CDR3 sequence is CASSLDITTNEKLFF. CDR3 nucleotide sequence: TGTGCCAGCAGCCTCGACATAACAACTAATGAAAAACTGTTTTTT.

Notes on this clone: The junction departs from the called germline gene at one end, perhaps through a read error. The chain employs TRBV7-7 and TRBJ2-1, with 10 bases lining up with TRBD1. The CDR3 extends over 15 amino acids. Germline values: CDR1 SSHAT, CDR2 FNYEAQ (reference sequence). The CDR3 sequence: CASSLGQGAYNEQFF. CDR3 DNA sequence: TGTGCTAGCAGCCTCGGACAGGGGGCCTACAATGAGCAGTTCTTC.

The rearrangement links TRBV5-1 to TRBJ2-3; D ambiguous. This CDR3 contains 15 residues. V was shortened by 0 bases and J by 6 bases, with 14 bases between the two germline ends. Germline CDR1 is SGHRS and CDR2 is YFSETQ. CDR3 nucleotides: TGCGCCAGCAGCTTGGCCTCCGGGTTCTCCGATACGCAGTATTTT. It translates to CASSLASGFSDTQYF.